The entry below describes one T cell receptor beta chain. Its specificity is unknown. The data originate from a study of cytomegalovirus exposure and HLA in healthy donors. Study-wide points: The classifier, whose performance was assessed in both the original and validation cohorts, reportedly diagnosed cytomegalovirus status with high specificity and sensitivity.

Looked up from germline, CDR1 is SGHTA and CDR2 is FQGNSA. The V end lost 5 bases, the J end lost 8 bases, and 10 bases lay between the germline ends. This CDR3 has 13 amino acids. Clones were sequenced by immunoSEQ multiplex PCR, and TCRdb holds only the in-frame ones, with some missing. This repertoire shows roughly 330,000 clones, about nine tenths found once; its top ten account for about 1.2%. Sequencing was carried out using PBMCs. The chain combines TRBV7-2 with TRBJ1-6; D gene uncertain. This clonotype originated in a woman in her 30s in good health and CMV-seropositive. CDR3 loop: CASSQLIYSPLHF. In DNA, the CDR3 is TGTGCCAGCAGCCAACTGATCTATTCACCCCTCCACTTT.